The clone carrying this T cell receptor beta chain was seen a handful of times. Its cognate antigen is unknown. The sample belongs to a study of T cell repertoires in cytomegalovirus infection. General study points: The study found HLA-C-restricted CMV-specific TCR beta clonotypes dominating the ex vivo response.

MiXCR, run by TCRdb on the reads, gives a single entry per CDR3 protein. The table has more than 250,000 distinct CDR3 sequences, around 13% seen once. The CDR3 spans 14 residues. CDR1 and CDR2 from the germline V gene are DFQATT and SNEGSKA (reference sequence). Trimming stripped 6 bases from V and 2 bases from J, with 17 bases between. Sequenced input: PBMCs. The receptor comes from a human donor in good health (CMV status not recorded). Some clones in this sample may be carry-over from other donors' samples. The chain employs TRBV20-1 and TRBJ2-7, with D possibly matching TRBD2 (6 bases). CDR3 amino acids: CSAGGQQSAYEQYF. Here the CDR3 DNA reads TGCAGTGCCGGGGGTCAACAGAGTGCCTACGAGCAGTACTTC.